This TCR beta chain was retrieved from a study of blood T cell repertoires in COVID-19. V dropped 0 bases and J dropped 5; count of bases not matched to a gene: 4. The CDR3 runs 15 residues. Germline V gene sequence: CDR1 LGHDT, CDR2 YNNKEL (reference sequence). This table comes from immunoSEQ multiplex PCR, and its TCRdb copy is limited to in-frame clones, with some not included. The sample shows 100,000 to 150,000 clones, about 80% of them seen only once. This clone showed up just once. The clonotype comes from a woman between 50 and 59 years old with acute or convalescent COVID-19. Sequencing was carried out using peripheral blood. The chain carries TRBV3-1 (or the pseudogene TRBV3-2) and TRBJ2-1, with TRBD2 identical over 7 bases. This CDR3 reads CASSQDLAGNNEQFF. The CDR3 DNA sequence: TGTGCCAGCAGCCAAGACTTAGCGGGTAACAATGAGCAGTTCTTC.